This T cell receptor (beta chain) appears in the sequencing data of a study of spatial heterogeneity in lung cancer (dated by TCRdb to between 2018 and 2021). As for the study more broadly: More beta-chain than alpha-chain transcripts were consistently detected, likely reflecting higher beta-chain transcript abundance. In tumor regions, TCR transcript counts showed a strong correlation with a T cell transcriptional module score from matched bulk RNA-seq. In the raw uncorrected reads, each unique combination of TCR and UMI appeared more than ten times on average. In non-small cell lung cancer, the study quantitatively compared TCR alpha and beta repertoires across several tumor regions, matched nontumor lung, and blood. Nonsynonymous mutation counts, determined by whole-exome sequencing of tumor tissue, were related to features of the TCR repertoire. At surgery, hundreds of tumor regions, around 65 matched nontumor lung samples and 50 to 60 PBMC samples were TCR-sequenced for both alpha and beta chains. On the study overall, not on this receptor specifically: A correlation was observed between the number of expanded intratumoral alpha and beta TCRs and the tumor nonsynonymous mutation count. TCR-seq was estimated to cover only approximately 6.3% of tumor T cells for alpha chains and roughly 12% for beta chains. Confirming at a functional level the hypothesis that regional TCRs recognize regional mutations was considered to require additional single-cell paired TCR alpha and beta sequencing. The count of ubiquitous expanded TCRs correlated with the count of ubiquitous nonsynonymous mutations, and the count of regional expanded TCRs correlated with the count of regional nonsynonymous mutations.

The sample holds many counts of this clonotype. The clone's antigen remains unknown. Nothing much larger sits one base from this clone, and base qualities are not available. This specimen's time point label, per the study, means: sample taken at primary tumor resection. Donors were about 70 patients with early-stage, untreated non-small cell lung cancer from the lung TRACERx cohort. TCR sequencing used whole RNA extracted from tumor and nontumor lung tissue, or from cryopreserved PBMC samples, without cell sorting. A patient was chosen for TCR sequencing only when enough RNA was available from at least two tumor regions. A lung pathologist reviewed the tumor and adjacent nontumor lung specimens before the specimens were selected. CDR1 MNHEY and CDR2 SVGEGT were looked up in the germline V gene. From the cysteine through the phenylalanine, the CDR3 covers 17 amino acids. The CDR3 DNA has 51 bases and is translated from base 1. V is reduced by 2 bases and J by 7 bases, leaving a spacing of 21 bases between them.

The library was built by means of 5' RACE. The reads were generated on a NextSeq 500. To allow correction of PCR and sequencing errors, the TCR library protocol tagged every TCR cDNA molecule with a unique molecular identifier. Regarding the original processing steps: TCR identification, UMI-based error correction and CDR3 extraction were all carried out with Decombinator tools. TCRs above a frequency of 2 per 1,000, corresponding to the top 1% of the tumor frequency distribution, were defined as expanded. Expanded tumor TCRs statistically deemed absent (corrected P<0.05) from at least one tumor region were classed as regional, and all other expanded tumor TCRs were classed as ubiquitous. Renyi diversity was computed with the R vegan package after each repertoire had been subsampled 100 times to 5,000 TCRs. CDR3 similarity networks were constructed using string-kernel similarity of amino acid triplets, with links drawn between CDR3s whose pairwise similarity was above 0.82. The raw public data were reprocessed by TCRdb itself: fastp quality trimming at Q25, MiXCR clonotype calling, in-frame beta chains only. Merged by CDR3 protein, the rows form single entries marked with the most common genes and DNA. The V and J calls were determined by TCRdb, not by the authors. This sample lists around 21,000 distinct CDR3 sequences; more than 2.5% were detected once. The top ten clones comprise roughly 7.2% of the sample.

This clonotype was obtained from a male donor with early-stage non-small cell lung cancer. The chain links TRBV6-2 or TRBV6-3 with TRBJ2-1; the D segment may tentatively be TRBD1 or TRBD2, each giving 5 matched bases. Sequencing was performed on lung tumor tissue, taken at surgery. The CDR3 loop reads CASSYPGRRVMFNEQFF. The base sequence is TGTGCCAGCAGTTACCCGGGGCGCAGAGTCATGTTTAATGAGCAGTTCTTC.